This T cell receptor (beta chain) is from a study of neoadjuvant anti-PD-1 for oral cavity cancer. On the study more broadly: Around day 43, patients without progression received a fourth nivolumab dose before surgery.

PBMC libraries mostly used around 0.5 ug of input genomic DNA, with six replicates per sample. Assay: immunoSEQ multiplex PCR; the TCRdb copy retains only in-frame clones and omits some. The sample shows roughly 14,000 clones, 62% of them seen only once. This CDR3 contains 14 residues. V was pared by 7 bases and J by 0 bases, with 10 bases between. Germline lookup yields CDR1 SNHLY and CDR2 FYNNEI. The TCR comes from a person aged 40-85 years with oral cavity squamous cell carcinoma. This chain connects TRBV2 to TRBJ1-5, with D tentatively TRBD1 (5 bases). Sample: PBMCs, taken before nivolumab (anti-PD-1) treatment. The CDR3 protein is CASTGVSSNQPQHF. DNA for the CDR3: TGTGCCAGCACGGGGGTGAGTAGCAATCAGCCCCAGCATTTT.